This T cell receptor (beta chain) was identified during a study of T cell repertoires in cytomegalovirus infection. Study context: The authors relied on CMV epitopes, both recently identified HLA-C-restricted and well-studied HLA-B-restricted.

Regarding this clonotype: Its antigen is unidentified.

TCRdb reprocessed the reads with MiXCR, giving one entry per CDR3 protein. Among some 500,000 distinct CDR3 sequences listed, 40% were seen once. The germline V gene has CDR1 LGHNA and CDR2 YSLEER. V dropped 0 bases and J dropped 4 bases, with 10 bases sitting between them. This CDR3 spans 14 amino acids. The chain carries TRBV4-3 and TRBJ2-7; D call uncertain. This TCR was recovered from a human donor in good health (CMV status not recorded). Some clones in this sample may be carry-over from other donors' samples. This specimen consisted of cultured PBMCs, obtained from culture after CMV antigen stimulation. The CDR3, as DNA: TGCGCCAGCAGCCAAGATTTGGGGTTTTACGAGCAGTACTTC. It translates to CASSQDLGFYEQYF.